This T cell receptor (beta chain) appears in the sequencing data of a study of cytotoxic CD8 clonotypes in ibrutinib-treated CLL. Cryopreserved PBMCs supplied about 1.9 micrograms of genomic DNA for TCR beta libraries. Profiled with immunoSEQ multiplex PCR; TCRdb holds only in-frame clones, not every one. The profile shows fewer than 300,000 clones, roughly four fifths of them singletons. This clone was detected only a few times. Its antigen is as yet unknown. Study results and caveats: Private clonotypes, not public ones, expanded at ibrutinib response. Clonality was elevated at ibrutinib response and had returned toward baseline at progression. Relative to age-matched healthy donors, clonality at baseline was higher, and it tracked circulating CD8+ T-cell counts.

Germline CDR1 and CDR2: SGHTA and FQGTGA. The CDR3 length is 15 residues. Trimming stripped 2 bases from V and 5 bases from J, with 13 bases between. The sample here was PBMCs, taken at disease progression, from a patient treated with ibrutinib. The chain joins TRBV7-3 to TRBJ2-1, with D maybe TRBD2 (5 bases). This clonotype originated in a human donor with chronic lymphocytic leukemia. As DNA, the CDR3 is TGTGCCAGCAGCTTAGGACTGGGCGCGGACAATGAGCAGTTCTTC. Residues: CASSLGLGADNEQFF.